This TCR beta chain was identified during a study of early T cells in non-severe SARS-CoV-2 infection. From germline, CDR1 is SGHAT and CDR2 FQNNGV. This CDR3 spans 12 amino acids. Trimming left V 6 bases short and J 5 bases short, with 9 bases between. There are a few counts of this clonotype. One entry per CDR3 protein, called by TCRdb with MiXCR from the 5' RACE reads. The table includes about 60,000 distinct CDR3 sequences, 10% to 15% detected once. The sequence was collected from an adult who was a healthcare worker with PCR-confirmed SARS-CoV-2 infection or an uninfected control (not recorded which). The genes are TRBV11-2 and TRBJ2-3; D unresolved. The sequenced sample was whole blood. The CDR3 sequence is CASRGWGDTQYF. The CDR3, as DNA: TGTGCCAGCAGGGGATGGGGAGATACGCAGTATTTT.